Following are 15 T cell receptor beta chains from one sample sequenced in a study of kidney transplant recipient with SARS-CoV-2 infection. TCRdb independently ran MiXCR on the reads; one entry per CDR3 protein. The sample contains about 240,000 distinct CDR3 sequences, more than 25% of which appear only once. The input for sequencing was a blood sample, taken at baseline and on day 111 from a kidney transplant recipient. The receptors stem from a young adult male patient who had COVID-19 and was a kidney transplant recipient. Some T cells may be supplied by the graft donor.

This clonotype was seen ten or more times. The rearrangement links TRBV16 to TRBJ1-2; D is undetermined. The V and J ends lost 5 bases and 4 bases respectively, with 23 bases between them. The germline gives CDR1 KGHSY, CDR2 FQNENV. The CDR3 runs 17 residues. The CDR3 is CASSSEWVVRKTYGYTF. CDR3 in DNA: TGTGCCAGCAGCTCCGAGTGGGTCGTTAGAAAGACCTATGGCTACACCTTC.

This clonotype was observed many times. V usage is TRBV4-2 and J usage is TRBJ2-7; 7 bases align to TRBD1. The CDR3 runs to 13 residues. Germline loops: CDR1 LGHNA, CDR2 YNFKEQ. With 3 bases clipped from V and 6 bases from J, the junction kept 5 bases outside the gene matches. CDR3 DNA: TGTGCCAGCAGCCAGCCAGGGGGAAGCGAGCAGTACTTC. It translates to CASSQPGGSEQYF.

The sample holds a few counts of this clonotype. The chain combines TRBV4-2 with TRBJ2-6; D is undetermined. Germline V gene data show CDR1 as LGHNA and CDR2 as YNFKEQ. The CDR3 has 17 amino acids. Trimming took off 0 bases at V and 0 bases at J, with 9 bases between the two ends. The CDR3 DNA sequence: TGTGCCAGCAGCCAAGATGGCAGGATCTCTGGGGCCAACGTCCTGACTTTC. It translates to CASSQDGRISGANVLTF.

This clonotype was recorded many times. This chain joins TRBV6-6 and TRBJ1-2; D call uncertain. CDR1 is MNHNY and CDR2 is SVGAGI in the germline V gene (reference sequence). Trimming took off 5 bases at V and 4 bases at J, with 23 bases between the two ends. CDR3 length: 17 residues. CDR3 amino acids: CASSIEIGGRKTYGYTF. DNA of the CDR3: TGTGCCAGCAGTATTGAAATAGGTGGGAGAAAGACCTATGGCTACACCTTC.

This clonotype was seen at least ten times. The V and J genes are TRBV28 and TRBJ1-5, with D maybe TRBD1 (5 bases). This CDR3 comprises 15 residues. In germline, CDR1 is MDHEN, CDR2 SYDVKM. With 9 bases removed from V and 1 base from J, the gap between germline ends came to 16 bases. CDR3 sequence (DNA): TGTGCCAGTTCCCGCATGGGGGAAAGCAATCAGCCCCAGCATTTT. Translated: CASSRMGESNQPQHF.

The chain carries TRBV5-1 and TRBJ2-1; 9 bases line up with TRBD1. This CDR3 region has 15 residues. Germline CDR1 reads SGHRS; CDR2 reads YFSETQ. Trimming removed 0 bases from V and 6 bases from J; junction bases left unmatched: 4. CDR3 DNA: TGCGCCAGCAGCTTGGGCGGGACAGGGTCCAATGAGCAGTTCTTC. Protein: CASSLGGTGSNEQFF.

As to this clonotype: Given a much more abundant clone one base away, this may be a read error. This chain joins TRBV21-1 and TRBJ2-7; the table's D call TRBD1 went unverified against the DNA. TRBV21-1 is a listed pseudogene. The CDR3 covers 13 residues. CDR3 sequence reads: CASSSRHAPGQYF. The DNA for the CDR3 is TGTGCCAGCAGCAGCCGACATGCCCCTGGGCAGTACTTC.

This clonotype was seen only a few times. This may stem from a read error, because a much larger clone lies one nucleotide away. The chain uses TRBV6-1 and TRBJ2-7, with D perhaps TRBD1 (6 bases). The ends were cut back, 5 bases at V and 5 bases at J, with 16 bases in the middle. Germline V gene sequence: CDR1 MNHNS, CDR2 SASEGT. CDR3 length: 14 residues. CDR3 nucleotide sequence: TGTGCCAGCAGTCCGGTAGGGGGTAACCACGAGCAGTACTTC. Translated: CASSPVGGNHEQYF.

Worth noting for this clonotype: This probably arose from a read error, given a far larger clone one base away. The conserved phenylalanine or tryptophan is not found at the CDR3 terminus, so this likely reflects a read error. V is TRBV9 and J is TRBJ2-6; 9 bases match TRBD1. The DNA end lines up better with TRBJ2-7; the J call may be wrong. Germline CDR1 reads SGDLS; CDR2 reads YYNGEE. The CDR3 spans 13 residues. For the CDR3, the DNA is TGTGCCAGCAGCGGACAGGGGGCCTACGAGCAGTACTCC. This codes for CASSGQGAYEQYS.

The V gene is TRBV9, the J gene TRBJ1-2; D is ambiguous. The CDR3 totals 16 residues. The V end lost 7 bases, the J end lost 4 bases, and 23 bases lay between the germline ends. Germline CDR1 reads SGDLS; CDR2 reads YYNGEE. As DNA, the CDR3 is TGTGCCAGCCGGTGGTCGTACCCAAGAAAGACCTATGGCTACACCTTC. Protein sequence: CASRWSYPRKTYGYTF.

About this clonotype: One junction end disagrees with the germline gene, perhaps due to a read error. This chain joins TRBV11-2 and TRBJ2-7; a possible D gene is TRBD2 (5 bases). This CDR3 has 12 amino acids. The germline CDR1 and CDR2 sequences are SGHAT and FQNNGV. CDR3 coding DNA: TGTGTCAGCAGCTTAGGGAGCTACGAGCAGTACTTC. Protein: CVSSLGSYEQYF.

The genes are TRBV21-1 and TRBJ2-3. TRBV21-1 is a pseudogene locus. The CDR3 sequence is 17 residues long. Here the CDR3 DNA reads TGTGCCAGCAGACACTATATAGCTACAGTCATGCAAGATACGCAGTATTTT. Amino acids: CASRHYIATVMQDTQYF.

As regards this clonotype: Being one base from a much bigger clone, this may be a read error. The rearrangement links TRBV5-3 to TRBJ1-2; D not certain. TRBV5-3 is an open reading frame, and its role is uncertain. The ends were cut back, 7 bases at V and 4 bases at J, with 23 bases in the middle. This CDR3 is built from 16 residues. The CDR3 DNA reads as TGTGCCAGAGGAGAGGTAGTGGTGAGAAAGACCTATGGCTACACCTTC. Translated, it gives CARGEVVVRKTYGYTF.

This chain links TRBV2 with TRBJ1-1; no clear D gene. The CDR3 has 15 residues. Germline V lookup: CDR1 SNHLY, CDR2 FYNNEI. V was shortened by 3 bases and J by 0 bases, with 11 bases between the two germline ends. The CDR3 sequence: CASSESGEVNTEAFF. The DNA of the CDR3 is TGTGCCAGCAGTGAGAGTGGGGAAGTGAACACTGAAGCTTTCTTT.

This clonotype was detected a few times. The chain uses TRBV7-2 and TRBJ2-6; the D gene is possibly TRBD2 (6 bases). Germline CDR1 SGHTA, CDR2 FQGNSA. Trimming cost V 3 bases and J 4 bases, with 10 bases left between them. This CDR3 is 15 amino acids long. The CDR3 reads CASSLWAGGANVLTF. As DNA, the CDR3 is TGTGCCAGCAGCTTGTGGGCGGGGGGGGCCAACGTCCTGACTTTC.